These 4 T cell receptor beta chains were sequenced from one sample in a study of CD8+CD57+ T cells in acquired aplastic anemia. The use of genomic DNA as template underpinned the TCR beta VDJ and CDR3 profiling. TCRdb passed the reads through MiXCR, listing each CDR3 protein once. The sample has about 220,000 distinct CDR3 sequences, about 44% seen once. The patients chosen for sequencing had shown expansion of CD8+CD57+ cells (detected by flow cytometry). The sequencing input was sorted CD4+, CD8+, or CD8+CD57+ T cells (not recorded which) from PBMCs. All receptors derive from a human donor with aplastic anemia.

There are many counts of this clonotype. CDR3 sequence reads: CASGHRDRDHEQYF. The CDR3 coding sequence is TGCGCCAGTGGACACCGGGACAGGGACCACGAGCAGTACTTC. The chain is built from TRBV5-1 and TRBJ2-7, with 9 nucleotides matching TRBD1. Germline lookup yields CDR1 SGHRS and CDR2 YFSETQ. The CDR3 length is 14 residues. V shed 8 bases, J shed 5 bases, and the junction held 11 bases outside the gene matches.

The chain has TRBV19 and TRBJ1-3; tentative D call: TRBD1 (5 bases). This CDR3 is built from 14 residues. The germline V and J ends were trimmed by 9 bases and 2 bases, with 14 bases remaining between them. Per germline, CDR1 LNHDA and CDR2 SQIVND (reference sequence). The DNA for the CDR3 is TGTGCCAGCCTAGACAGCGACACTGGAAACACCATATATTTT. This translates into CASLDSDTGNTIYF.

This clonotype was picked up a small number of times. The chain is built from TRBV27 and TRBJ2-7, with TRBD1 identical over 9 bases. The CDR3 has 15 amino acids. V lost 6 bases and J lost 5; bases outside the gene matches: 11. CDR1 and CDR2 (germline): MNHEY, SMNVEV (reference sequence). CDR3 in DNA: TGTGCCAGCAGAGTCCCGGGACAGGGTTTCCACGAGCAGTACTTC. Translation: CASRVPGQGFHEQYF.

Many counts were recorded for this clonotype. V usage is TRBV20-1 and J usage is TRBJ2-1, with 14 bases that match TRBD2. CDR3 size: 18 residues. Germline loops: CDR1 DFQATT, CDR2 SNEGSKA (reference sequence). Trimming at V came to 7 bases and at J to 9 bases, leaving 20 bases not matched to a gene. The CDR3 loop is CSVKTGTSGSGVYGEQFF. The CDR3 nucleotides read TGCAGTGTCAAAACCGGGACTAGCGGGAGTGGTGTATACGGTGAGCAGTTCTTC.